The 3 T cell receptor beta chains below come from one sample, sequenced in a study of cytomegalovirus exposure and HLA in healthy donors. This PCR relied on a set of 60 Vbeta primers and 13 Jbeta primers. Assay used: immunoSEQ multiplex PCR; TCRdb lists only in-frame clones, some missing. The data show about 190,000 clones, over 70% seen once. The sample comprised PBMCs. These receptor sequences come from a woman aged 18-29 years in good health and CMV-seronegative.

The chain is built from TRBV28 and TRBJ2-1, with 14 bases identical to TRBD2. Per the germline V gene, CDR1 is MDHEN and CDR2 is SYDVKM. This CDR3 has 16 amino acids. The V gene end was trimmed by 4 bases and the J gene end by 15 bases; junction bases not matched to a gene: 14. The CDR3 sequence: CASSSLGLAGGLIAFF. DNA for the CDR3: TGTGCCAGCAGTTCCCTTGGACTAGCGGGAGGCCTTATTGCGTTCTTC.

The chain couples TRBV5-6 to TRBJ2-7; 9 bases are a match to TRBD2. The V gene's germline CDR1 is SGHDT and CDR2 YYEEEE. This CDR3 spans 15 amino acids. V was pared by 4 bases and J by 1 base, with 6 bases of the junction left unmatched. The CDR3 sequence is CASSGSGGLSYEQYF. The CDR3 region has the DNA TGTGCCAGCAGCGGGAGCGGGGGGCTTTCCTACGAGCAGTACTTC.

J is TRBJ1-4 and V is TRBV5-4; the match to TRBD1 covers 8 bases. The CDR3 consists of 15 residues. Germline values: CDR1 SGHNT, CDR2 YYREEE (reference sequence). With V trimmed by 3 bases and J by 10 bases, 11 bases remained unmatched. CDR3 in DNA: TGTGCCAGCAGCTCGGCCGGACAGGGACGGGGAAAACTGTTTTTT. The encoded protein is CASSSAGQGRGKLFF. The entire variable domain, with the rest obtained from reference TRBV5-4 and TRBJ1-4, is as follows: ETGVTQSPTHLIKTRGQQVTLRCSSQSGHNTVSWYQQALGQGPQFIFQYYREEENGRGNFPPRFSGLQFPNYSSELNVNALELDDSALYLCASSSAGQGRGKLFFGSGTQLSVL.